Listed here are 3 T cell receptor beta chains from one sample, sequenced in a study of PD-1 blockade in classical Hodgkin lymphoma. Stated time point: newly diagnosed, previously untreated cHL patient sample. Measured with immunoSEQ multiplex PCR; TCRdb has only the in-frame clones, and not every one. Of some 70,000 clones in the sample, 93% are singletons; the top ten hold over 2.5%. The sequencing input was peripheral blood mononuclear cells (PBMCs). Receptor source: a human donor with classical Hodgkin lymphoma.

Here the CDR3 DNA reads TGTGCCAGTTCCCTTTGGCGGGACGGAAACACCATATATTTT. Protein product: CASSLWRDGNTIYF. The rearrangement uses TRBV19 and TRBJ1-3; maybe TRBD1 (5 bases). The length of the CDR3 is 14 residues. The V end was cut by 8 bases, the J end by 4 bases, with 15 bases between. Germline V gives CDR1 LNHDA, CDR2 SQIVND (reference sequence). Together with reference TRBV19 and TRBJ1-3, the CDR3 gives the full variable domain: DGGITQSPKYLFRKEGQNVTLSCEQNLNHDAMYWYRQDPGQGLRLIYYSQIVNDFQKGDIAEGYSVSREKKESFPLTVTSAQKNPTAFYLCASSLWRDGNTIYFGEGSWLTVV.

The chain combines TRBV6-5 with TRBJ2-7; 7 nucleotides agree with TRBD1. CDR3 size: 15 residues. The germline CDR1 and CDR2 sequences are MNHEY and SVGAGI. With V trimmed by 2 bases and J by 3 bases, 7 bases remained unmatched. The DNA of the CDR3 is TGTGCCAGCAGTTACACGCAACGACAGGGCTACGAGCAGTACTTC. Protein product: CASSYTQRQGYEQYF.

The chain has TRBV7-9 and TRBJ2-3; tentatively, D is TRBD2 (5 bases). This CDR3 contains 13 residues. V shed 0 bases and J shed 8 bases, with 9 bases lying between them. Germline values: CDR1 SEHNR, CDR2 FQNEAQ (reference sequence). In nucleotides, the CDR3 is TGTGCCAGCAGCTTAGCCTTTCGGGGTACGCAGTATTTT. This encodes CASSLAFRGTQYF.